These 10 T cell receptor beta chains were all obtained from the same sample, sequenced in a study of blood T cells in healthy people across ages. With a J-beta primer mix and a sample-barcoded 5' primer, a second PCR ran 7 to 11 cycles. Using its own MiXCR run on the 5' RACE reads, TCRdb lists one record per CDR3 protein. The sample includes about 670,000 distinct CDR3 sequences, around 41% of them seen just once. Sequenced material: blood. The origin of the receptors is a man of 80 years or more in good health.

This clonotype appeared once. Since a much larger clone is just one base distant, this may be a read error. V gene TRBV6-6 combines with J gene TRBJ2-5, with 14 bases matching TRBD2. The tail of the sequence fits TRBJ2-7 better, so the J call may be wrong. Germline CDR1 reads MNHNY; CDR2 reads SVGAGI (reference sequence). CDR3 length: 15 residues. CDR3 residues: CASSEGTSGSDEQYF. The CDR3, as DNA: TGTGCCAGCAGTGAGGGGACTAGCGGGAGTGACGAGCAGTACTTC.

This chain links TRBV7-3 with TRBJ2-5; perhaps TRBD1 as D (5 bases). This CDR3 has 15 residues. Germline-derived CDR1 and CDR2 are SGHTA and FQGTGA. V lost 4 bases and J lost 5, with 17 bases in between. CDR3 DNA: TGTGCCAGCAGCTCAACAGGCGACGGATGGGAGACCCAGTACTTC. It translates to CASSSTGDGWETQYF.

The chain uses TRBV9 and TRBJ2-1; a weak D match, TRBD2 (6 bases). This CDR3 is built from 15 residues. The ends were cut back, 5 bases at V and 8 bases at J, with 20 bases in the middle. In germline, CDR1 is SGDLS, CDR2 YYNGEE. The CDR3: CASSKMPTRGDEQFF. DNA of the CDR3: TGTGCCAGCAGTAAAATGCCGACTAGAGGCGATGAGCAGTTCTTC.

For this clonotype: A junction end diverges from the germline sequence, so it may reflect a read error. The chain employs TRBV29-1 and TRBJ1-3; tentatively, D is TRBD1 (5 bases). The CDR3 runs to 14 residues. Germline V lookup: CDR1 SQVTM, CDR2 ANQGSEA. CDR3 region: CSVEARGSGTTIYF. Here the CDR3 DNA reads TGCAGCGTTGAAGCTAGGGGCTCTGGAACCACCATATATTTT.

The chain couples TRBV29-1 to TRBJ2-5, with D perhaps matching TRBD1 or TRBD2 (6 bases each). The V end was cut by 5 bases, the J end by 11 bases, with 21 bases between. The CDR3 runs 13 residues. CDR1 is SQVTM and CDR2 is ANQGSEA in the germline V gene. This CDR3 reads CSVFLGGLGEQYF. DNA for the CDR3: TGCAGCGTTTTTCTCGGGGGCCTAGGGGAGCAGTACTTC. Full variable domain (remainder filled in from reference TRBV29-1 and TRBJ2-5): SAVISQKPSRDICQRGTSLTIQCQVDSQVTMMFWYRQQPGQSLTLIATANQGSEATYESGFVIDKFPISRPNLTFSTLTVSNMSPEDSSIYLCSVFLGGLGEQYFGPGTRLLVL.

V usage is TRBV4-2 and J usage is TRBJ2-3; TRBD2 matches 7 bases. V was clipped by 8 bases and J by 4 bases; unmatched bases: 12. Germline V CDR1 and CDR2: LGHNA, YNFKEQ. The CDR3 runs 15 residues. The CDR3 spells CASENGGSSADTQYF. In DNA, the CDR3 is TGTGCCAGCGAGAACGGCGGGAGTAGCGCAGATACGCAGTATTTT.

This clonotype was found many times. J is TRBJ2-7 and V is TRBV20-1; D assignment may be TRBD1 or TRBD2 (5 bases each). The CDR3 has 14 residues. The V gene's germline CDR1 is DFQATT and CDR2 SNEGSKA (reference sequence). V lost 3 bases to trimming and J lost 6 bases, with 18 bases between them. The DNA for the CDR3 is TGCAGTGCTAGCTTGCGGTGGGACCTCCCCGAGCAGTACTTC. Its protein product is CSASLRWDLPEQYF.

This clonotype was picked up many times. The chain is built from TRBV10-1 and TRBJ2-7; 10 bases are a match to TRBD1. Germline values: CDR1 WNHNN, CDR2 SYGVQD (reference sequence). J was trimmed by 6 bases and V by 4 bases; bases with no gene match: 3. CDR3 length: 13 residues. The CDR3 region has the DNA TGCGCCAGCAGTGTGGGACAGGGGACCGAGCAGTACTTC. It is translated as CASSVGQGTEQYF.

The V gene is TRBV9, the J gene TRBJ2-6; possibly TRBD1 for D (5 bases). The germline V gene encodes CDR1 SGDLS and CDR2 YYNGEE. The CDR3 contains 18 residues. V lost 4 bases to trimming and J lost 0 bases, with 17 bases between them. The CDR3 loop reads CASSRTGALSSGANVLTF. The CDR3 DNA reads TGTGCCAGCAGCCGAACAGGTGCCCTAAGCTCTGGGGCCAACGTCCTGACTTTC.

This sequence joins TRBV5-1 and TRBJ2-1, with 8 nucleotides matching TRBD1. The V gene end was trimmed by 6 bases and the J gene end by 0 bases; junction bases not matched to a gene: 5. This CDR3 has 15 amino acids. CDR1 SGHRS and CDR2 YFSETQ come from the germline V gene. The CDR3 sequence: CASTWGTGSYNEQFF. DNA of the CDR3: TGCGCCAGCACTTGGGGGACAGGCTCCTACAATGAGCAGTTCTTC.